This T cell receptor (beta chain) was documented in a study of blood T cell repertoires in COVID-19. Overall study: The samples span acute and convalescent COVID-19 from the United States, Italy and Spain. T cells, B-cell-depleted T cells, or PBMCs supplied cDNA or gDNA.

Germline CDR1 and CDR2: MNHEY and SMNVEV (reference sequence). Losses at the gene ends were 6 bases for V and 5 bases for J; bases not matched to a gene: 13. The CDR3 totals 17 residues. In the authors' methods: Nucleated cell counts were estimated from reference gene primer amplification. Sequencing was performed with immunoSEQ multiplex PCR; in TCRdb, only in-frame clones are kept and a portion is missing. Clonal size and the V and J genes are those of that table, whereas D and trimming came from the DNA. The sample lists under 95,000 clones, about 80% occurring once. Sequencing input: peripheral blood. The TCR comes from a woman aged 70-85 years with acute or convalescent COVID-19. This chain connects TRBV27 to TRBJ2-5; TRBD2 matches at 12 bases. The CDR3 DNA reads TGTGCCAGCAGAGGTCGTCCTAGCGGGGGGGCCGGTGAGACCCAGTACTTC. Translating it yields CASRGRPSGGAGETQYF.